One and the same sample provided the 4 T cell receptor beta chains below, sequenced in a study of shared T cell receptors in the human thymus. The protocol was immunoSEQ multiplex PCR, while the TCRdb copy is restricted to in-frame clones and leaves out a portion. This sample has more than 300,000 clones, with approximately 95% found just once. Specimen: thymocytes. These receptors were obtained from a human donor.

In DNA, the CDR3 is TGTGCCAGCAGTTTCCAGGGGGCACGCACTGAAGCTTTCTTT. Protein sequence: CASSFQGARTEAFF. The chain recombines TRBV28 with TRBJ1-1; 8 bases agree with TRBD1. Looked up from germline, CDR1 is MDHEN and CDR2 is SYDVKM. V lost 3 bases and J lost 4; bases outside the gene matches: 4. CDR3 length equals 14 residues.

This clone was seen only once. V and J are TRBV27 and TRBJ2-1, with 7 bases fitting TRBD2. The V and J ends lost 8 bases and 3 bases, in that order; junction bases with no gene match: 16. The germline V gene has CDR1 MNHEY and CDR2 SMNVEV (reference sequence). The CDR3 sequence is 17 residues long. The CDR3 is CASSPGERDGDYNEQFF. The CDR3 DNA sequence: TGTGCCAGCTCCCCGGGGGAGCGGGACGGTGACTACAATGAGCAGTTCTTC.

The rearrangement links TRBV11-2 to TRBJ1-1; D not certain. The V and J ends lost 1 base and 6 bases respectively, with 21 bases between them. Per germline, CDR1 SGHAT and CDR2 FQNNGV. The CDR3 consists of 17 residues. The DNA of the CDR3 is TGTGCCAGCAGCTTAGGCGGAAAACAGAACCCTAGGTCTGAAGCTTTCTTT. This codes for CASSLGGKQNPRSEAFF.

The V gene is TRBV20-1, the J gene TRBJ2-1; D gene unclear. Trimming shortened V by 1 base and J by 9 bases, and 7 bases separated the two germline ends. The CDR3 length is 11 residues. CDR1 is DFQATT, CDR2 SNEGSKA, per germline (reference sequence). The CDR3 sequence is CSARGGVEQFF. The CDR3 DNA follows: TGCAGTGCTAGAGGCGGTGTTGAGCAGTTCTTC.